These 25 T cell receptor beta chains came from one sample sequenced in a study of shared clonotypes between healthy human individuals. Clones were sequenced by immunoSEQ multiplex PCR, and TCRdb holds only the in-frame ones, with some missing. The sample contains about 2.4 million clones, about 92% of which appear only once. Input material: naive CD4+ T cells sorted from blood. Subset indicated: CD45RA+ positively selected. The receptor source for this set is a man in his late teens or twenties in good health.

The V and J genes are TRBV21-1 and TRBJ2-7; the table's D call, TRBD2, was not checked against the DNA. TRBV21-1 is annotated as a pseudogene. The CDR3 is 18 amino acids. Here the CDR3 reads CASSKVTLPGMGGYEQYF. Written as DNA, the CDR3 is TGTGCCAGCAGCAAAGTGACCCTTCCGGGTATGGGCGGGTACGAGCAGTACTTC.

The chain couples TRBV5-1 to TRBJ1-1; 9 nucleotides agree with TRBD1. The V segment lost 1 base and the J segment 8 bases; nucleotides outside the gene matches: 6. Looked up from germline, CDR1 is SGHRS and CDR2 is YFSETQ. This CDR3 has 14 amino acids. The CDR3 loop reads CASSLTDRGGEAFF. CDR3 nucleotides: TGCGCCAGCAGCTTGACGGACAGGGGAGGCGAAGCTTTCTTT.

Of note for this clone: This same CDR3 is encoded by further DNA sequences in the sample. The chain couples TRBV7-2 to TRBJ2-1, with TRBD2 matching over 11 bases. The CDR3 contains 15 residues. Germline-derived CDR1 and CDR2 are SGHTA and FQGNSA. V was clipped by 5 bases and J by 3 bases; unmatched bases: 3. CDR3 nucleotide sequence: TGTGCCAGCAGCCAAGGACTAGCGGGCTACAATGAGCAGTTCTTC. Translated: CASSQGLAGYNEQFF.

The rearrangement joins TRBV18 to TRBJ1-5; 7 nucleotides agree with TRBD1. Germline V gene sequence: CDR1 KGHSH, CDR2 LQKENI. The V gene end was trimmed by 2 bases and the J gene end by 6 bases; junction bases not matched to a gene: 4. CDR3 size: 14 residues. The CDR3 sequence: CASSPFRDSQPQHF. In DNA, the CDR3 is TGTGCCAGCTCACCATTTAGGGACAGTCAGCCCCAGCATTTT.

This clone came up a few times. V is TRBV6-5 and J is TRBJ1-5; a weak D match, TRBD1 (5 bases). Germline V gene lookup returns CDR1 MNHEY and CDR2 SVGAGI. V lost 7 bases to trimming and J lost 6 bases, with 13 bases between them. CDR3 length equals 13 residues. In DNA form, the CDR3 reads TGTGCCAGCACTTCAGGGTATAGTCAGCCCCAGCATTTT. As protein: CASTSGYSQPQHF.

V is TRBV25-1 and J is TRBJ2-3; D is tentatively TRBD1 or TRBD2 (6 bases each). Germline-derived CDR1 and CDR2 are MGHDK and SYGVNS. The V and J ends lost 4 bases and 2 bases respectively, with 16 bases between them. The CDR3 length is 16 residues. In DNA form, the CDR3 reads TGTGCCAGCAGTGGGGGGCTCAGGGACTCCACAGATACGCAGTATTTT. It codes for CASSGGLRDSTDTQYF.

CDR3 protein: CASSPGVSVGNTIYF. The CDR3, as DNA: TGTGCCAGCAGCCCCGGAGTGTCAGTTGGAAACACCATATATTTT. This chain links TRBV11-2 with TRBJ1-3, with unresolved D. The V gene's germline CDR1 is SGHAT and CDR2 FQNNGV. The V end was cut by 5 bases, the J end by 3 bases, with 14 bases between. The CDR3 extends over 15 amino acids.

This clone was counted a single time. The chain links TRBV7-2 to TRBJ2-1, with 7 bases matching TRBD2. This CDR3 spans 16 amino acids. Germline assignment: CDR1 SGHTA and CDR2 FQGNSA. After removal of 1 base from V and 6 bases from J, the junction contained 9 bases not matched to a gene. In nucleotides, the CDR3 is TGTGCCAGCAGCTTAGTAGCTAGCGGAAGGAGCAATGAGCAGTTCTTC. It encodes CASSLVASGRSNEQFF.

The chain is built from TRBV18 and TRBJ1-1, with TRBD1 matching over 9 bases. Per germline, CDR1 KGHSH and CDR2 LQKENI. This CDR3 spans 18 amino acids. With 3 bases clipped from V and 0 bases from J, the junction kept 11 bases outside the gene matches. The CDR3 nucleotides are TGTGCCAGCTCACCCCCGGGACAGGGTAATGGGGTGAACACTGAAGCTTTCTTT. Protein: CASSPPGQGNGVNTEAFF.

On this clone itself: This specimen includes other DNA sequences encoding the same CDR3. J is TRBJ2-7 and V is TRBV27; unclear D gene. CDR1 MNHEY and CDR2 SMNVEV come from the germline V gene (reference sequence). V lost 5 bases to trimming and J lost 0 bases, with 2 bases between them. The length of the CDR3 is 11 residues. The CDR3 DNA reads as TGTGCCAGCAGTCTCTCCTACGAGCAGTACTTC. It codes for CASSLSYEQYF.

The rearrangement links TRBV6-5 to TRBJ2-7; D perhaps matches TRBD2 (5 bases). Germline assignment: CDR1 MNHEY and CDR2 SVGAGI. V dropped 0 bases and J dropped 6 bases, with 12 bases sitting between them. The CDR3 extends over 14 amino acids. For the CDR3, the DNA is TGTGCCAGCAGTTACTCTTTGAGGGTCGGCGAGCAGTACTTC. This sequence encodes CASSYSLRVGEQYF.

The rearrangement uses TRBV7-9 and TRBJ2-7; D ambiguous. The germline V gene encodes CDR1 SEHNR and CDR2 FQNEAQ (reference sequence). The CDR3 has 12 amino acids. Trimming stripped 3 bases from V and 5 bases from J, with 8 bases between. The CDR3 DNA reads TGTGCCAGCAGCTTCCCCCCCCACGAGCAGTACTTC. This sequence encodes CASSFPPHEQYF.

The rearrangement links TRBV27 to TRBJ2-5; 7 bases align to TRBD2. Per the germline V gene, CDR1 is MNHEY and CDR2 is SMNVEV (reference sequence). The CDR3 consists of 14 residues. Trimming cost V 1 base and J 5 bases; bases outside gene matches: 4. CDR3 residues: CASSLYGRSETQYF. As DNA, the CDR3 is TGTGCCAGCAGTTTATACGGGAGGTCGGAGACCCAGTACTTC.

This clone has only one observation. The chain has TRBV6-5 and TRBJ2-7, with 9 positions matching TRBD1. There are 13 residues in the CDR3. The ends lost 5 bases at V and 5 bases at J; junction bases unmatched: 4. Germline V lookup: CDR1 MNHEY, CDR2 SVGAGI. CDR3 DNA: TGTGCCAGCAGTGGACAGGGGAATCACGAGCAGTACTTC. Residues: CASSGQGNHEQYF.

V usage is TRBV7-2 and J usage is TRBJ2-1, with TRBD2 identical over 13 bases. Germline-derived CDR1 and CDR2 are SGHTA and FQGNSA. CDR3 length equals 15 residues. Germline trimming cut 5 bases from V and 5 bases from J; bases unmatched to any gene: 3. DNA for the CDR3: TGTGCCAGCAGCCTGACTAGCGGGGGGAACAATGAGCAGTTCTTC. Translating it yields CASSLTSGGNNEQFF. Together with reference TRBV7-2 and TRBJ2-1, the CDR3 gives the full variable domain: GAGVSQSPSNKVTEKGKDVELRCDPISGHTALYWYRQSLGQGLEFLIYFQGNSAPDKSGLPSDRFSAERTGGSVSTLTIQRTQQEDSAVYLCASSLTSGGNNEQFFGPGTRLTVL.

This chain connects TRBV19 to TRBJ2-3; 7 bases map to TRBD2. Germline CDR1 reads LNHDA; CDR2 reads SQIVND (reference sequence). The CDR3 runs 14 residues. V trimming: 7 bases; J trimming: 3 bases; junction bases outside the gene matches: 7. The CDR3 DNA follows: TGTGCCAGTACTGACGGCGGGAGAACAGATACGCAGTATTTT. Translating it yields CASTDGGRTDTQYF. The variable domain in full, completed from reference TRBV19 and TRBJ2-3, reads DGGITQSPKYLFRKEGQNVTLSCEQNLNHDAMYWYRQDPGQGLRLIYYSQIVNDFQKGDIAEGYSVSREKKESFPLTVTSAQKNPTAFYLCASTDGGRTDTQYFGPGTRLTVL.

CDR3: CASGLVSPPPGTGESHTQYF. The CDR3, as DNA: TGTGCTAGTGGTTTGGTGTCCCCCCCACCCGGGACAGGGGAATCGCATACGCAGTATTTT. The chain has TRBV12-5 and TRBJ2-3; 10 positions match TRBD1. The trim removed 0 bases at V and 7 bases at J, leaving 19 bases unmatched. The CDR3 totals 20 residues. Germline CDR1 and CDR2: LGHNT and FRNRAP.

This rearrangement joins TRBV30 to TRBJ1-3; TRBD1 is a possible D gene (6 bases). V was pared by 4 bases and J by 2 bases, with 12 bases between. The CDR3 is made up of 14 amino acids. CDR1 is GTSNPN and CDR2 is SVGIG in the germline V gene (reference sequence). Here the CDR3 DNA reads TGTGCCTGGATCGGGGGCGTACCTGGAAACACCATATATTTT. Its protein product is CAWIGGVPGNTIYF.

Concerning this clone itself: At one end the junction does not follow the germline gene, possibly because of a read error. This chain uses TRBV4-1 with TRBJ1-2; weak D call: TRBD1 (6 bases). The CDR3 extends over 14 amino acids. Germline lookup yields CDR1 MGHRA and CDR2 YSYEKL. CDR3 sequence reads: CASTQAQGNYGYTF. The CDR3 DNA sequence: TGCGCCAGCACCCAAGCACAGGGTAACTATGGCTACACCTTC.

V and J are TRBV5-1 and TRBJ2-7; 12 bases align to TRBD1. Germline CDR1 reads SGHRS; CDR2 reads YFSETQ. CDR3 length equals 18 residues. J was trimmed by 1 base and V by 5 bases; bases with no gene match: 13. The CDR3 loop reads CASRFGDRGQLGSYEQYF. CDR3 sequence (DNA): TGCGCCAGCAGGTTCGGGGACAGGGGGCAGCTCGGTTCCTACGAGCAGTACTTC.

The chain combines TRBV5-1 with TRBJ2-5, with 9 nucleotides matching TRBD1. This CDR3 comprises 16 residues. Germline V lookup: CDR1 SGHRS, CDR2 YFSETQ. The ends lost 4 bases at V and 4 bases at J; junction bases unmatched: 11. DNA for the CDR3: TGCGCCAGCAGCCTTAATACAGGGGGCGTAGGAGAGACCCAGTACTTC. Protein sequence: CASSLNTGGVGETQYF.

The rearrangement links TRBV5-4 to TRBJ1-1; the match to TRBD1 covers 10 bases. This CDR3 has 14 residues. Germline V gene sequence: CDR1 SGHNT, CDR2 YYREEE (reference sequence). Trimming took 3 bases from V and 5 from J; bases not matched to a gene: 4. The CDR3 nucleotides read TGTGCCAGCAGCTGGGGGACAGGGGTTACTGAAGCTTTCTTT. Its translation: CASSWGTGVTEAFF.

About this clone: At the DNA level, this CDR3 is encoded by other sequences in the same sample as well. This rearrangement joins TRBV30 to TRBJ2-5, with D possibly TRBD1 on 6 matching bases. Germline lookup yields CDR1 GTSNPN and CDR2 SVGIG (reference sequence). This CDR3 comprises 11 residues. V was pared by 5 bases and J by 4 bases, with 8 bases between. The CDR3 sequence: CAWGGLETQYF. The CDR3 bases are TGTGCCTGGGGGGGCTTAGAGACCCAGTACTTC.

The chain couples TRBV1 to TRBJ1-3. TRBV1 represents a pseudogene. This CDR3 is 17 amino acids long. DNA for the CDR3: TGCACCAGCAGCCAAAGAACCGGGACGCTCTCTGGAAACACCATATATTTT. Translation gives CTSSQRTGTLSGNTIYF.

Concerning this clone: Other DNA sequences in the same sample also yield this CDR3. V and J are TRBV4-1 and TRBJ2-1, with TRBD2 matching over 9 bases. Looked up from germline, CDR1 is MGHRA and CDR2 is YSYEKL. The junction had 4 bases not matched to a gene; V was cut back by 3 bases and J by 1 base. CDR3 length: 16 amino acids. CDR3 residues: CASSQLLAGSYNEQFF. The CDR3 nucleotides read TGCGCCAGCAGCCAGCTTCTAGCGGGGTCCTACAATGAGCAGTTCTTC.